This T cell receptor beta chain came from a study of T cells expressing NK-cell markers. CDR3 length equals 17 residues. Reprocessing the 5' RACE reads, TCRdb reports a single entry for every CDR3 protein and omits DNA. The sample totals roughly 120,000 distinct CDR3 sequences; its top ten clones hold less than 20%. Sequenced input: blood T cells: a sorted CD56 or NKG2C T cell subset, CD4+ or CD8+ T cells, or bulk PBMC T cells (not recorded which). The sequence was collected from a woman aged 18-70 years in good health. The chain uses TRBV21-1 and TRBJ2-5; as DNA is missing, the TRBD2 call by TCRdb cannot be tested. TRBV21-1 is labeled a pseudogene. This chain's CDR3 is CASSNLTSGTGRETQYF.